Listed below are T cell receptor beta chains from one sample, sequenced in a study of response to subunit inactivated influenza vaccine. TCRdb re-derived calls from the RT-PCR reads in MiXCR, one entry per CDR3 protein. Here the sample spans 300,000 to 350,000 distinct CDR3 sequences, 21% being singletons. The sample here was PBMCs from blood, taken about 19 months after vaccination. These receptors all stem from a man aged 50 to 75 who received an inactivated influenza vaccine. CDR3s include the opening cysteine and the closing phenylalanine or tryptophan. A D gene is named only where the DNA matches it firmly. Only part of the rows carry a size: once, few, many, or a class if the clone is expanded.

length,J,D,V,size,CDR3,DNA
14,TRBJ2-1,TRBD1,TRBV10-1,-,CASSRAGGYNEQFF,TGCGCCAGCAGTAGGGCAGGGGGTTACAATGAGCAGTTCTTC
12,TRBJ1-3,-,TRBV20-1,-,CSARNSGNTIYF,TGCAGTGCTAGAAACTCTGGAAACACCATATATTTT
16,TRBJ1-5,-,TRBV28,few,CASSLLTGYSNQPQHF,TGTGCCAGCAGTTTACTTACAGGTTATAGCAATCAGCCCCAGCATTTT
17,TRBJ2-2,TRBD1,TRBV5-6,-,CASSWKGTDRFSGELFF,TGTGCCAGCAGCTGGAAAGGGACAGACCGTTTTTCCGGGGAGCTGTTTTTT
13,TRBJ2-1,-,TRBV11-2,few,CASSFSIGNEQFF,TGTGCCAGCAGTTTTAGTATAGGCAATGAGCAGTTCTTC
15,TRBJ1-1,TRBD1,TRBV20-1,many,CSASQTSGTGTEAFF,TGCAGTGCTAGTCAAACCTCCGGGACAGGGACTGAAGCTTTCTTT
16,TRBJ1-3,-,TRBV14,few,CASSQDRTYSGNTIYF,TGTGCCAGCAGCCAAGATAGGACCTACTCTGGAAACACCATATATTTT
15,TRBJ2-1,TRBD2,TRBV27,few,CASRSTSGNYNEQFF,TGTGCCAGCAGATCCACTAGCGGGAACTACAATGAGCAGTTCTTC
15,TRBJ2-5,TRBD2,TRBV29-1,few,CSVGGAGGTQETQYF,TGCAGCGTTGGGGGAGCGGGAGGCACCCAAGAGACCCAGTACTTC
15,TRBJ2-7,TRBD1,TRBV6-2/TRBV6-3,-,CASIPGTGRTYEQYF,TGTGCCAGCATTCCCGGGACAGGGCGTACCTACGAGCAGTACTTC